These 27 T cell receptor beta chains came from one sample sequenced in a study of cytomegalovirus exposure and HLA in healthy donors. PCR used 60 Vbeta primers and 13 Jbeta primers. The repertoire was sequenced with immunoSEQ multiplex PCR; TCRdb's copy has only in-frame clones and lacks some. The sample lists some 200,000 clones, 79% occurring once. The specimen sequenced was PBMCs. The receptors were sampled from a girl aged 5-17 years in good health and CMV-seropositive.

The chain joins TRBV6-5 to TRBJ2-3, with D unclear. CDR3 length: 13 residues. The germline V gene encodes CDR1 MNHEY and CDR2 SVGAGI. V was clipped by 0 bases and J by 3 bases, with 4 bases between them. The CDR3 here is CASSYSPTDTQYF. The CDR3 DNA is TGTGCCAGCAGTTACTCCCCAACAGATACGCAGTATTTT.

The chain joins TRBV29-1 to TRBJ2-5, with TRBD2 as a possible D gene (5 bases). This CDR3 is 15 amino acids long. Between the trimmed V and J ends, which lost 3 bases and 0 bases, there was a span of 14 bases. Germline values: CDR1 SQVTM, CDR2 ANQGSEA. CDR3 in amino acids: CSVEERGWYQETQYF. As DNA, the CDR3 is TGCAGCGTTGAGGAAAGAGGGTGGTACCAAGAGACCCAGTACTTC.

The chain carries TRBV19 and TRBJ1-3; TRBD1 is a possible D gene (5 bases). The CDR3 extends over 14 amino acids. Looked up from germline, CDR1 is LNHDA and CDR2 is SQIVND (reference sequence). V lost 5 bases to trimming and J lost 4 bases, with 12 bases between them. The CDR3 nucleotides read TGTGCCAGTAGTGCGTTGGGGCCCGGAAACACCATATATTTT. As protein: CASSALGPGNTIYF.

J is TRBJ2-7 and V is TRBV4-1; D is perhaps TRBD1 (5 bases). The V gene lost 0 bases and the J gene lost 0 bases, with 12 bases spanning the gap. Germline loops: CDR1 MGHRA, CDR2 YSYEKL. The CDR3 sequence is 16 residues long. The CDR3 nucleotides are TGCGCCAGCAGCCAAGATCCGACAGTTCTCTCCTACGAGCAGTACTTC. Amino acids: CASSQDPTVLSYEQYF.

This clone was observed a few times. V gene TRBV29-1 combines with J gene TRBJ2-1; possibly TRBD2 for D (6 bases). Germline V gene data show CDR1 as SQVTM and CDR2 as ANQGSEA. The CDR3 runs 9 residues. V lost 4 bases and J lost 16, with 11 bases in between. This CDR3 is CSVGRELFF. DNA of the CDR3: TGCAGCGTTGGCCGGGAGCTCTTCTTC.

The chain has TRBV4-1 and TRBJ2-7, with D possibly matching TRBD1 (5 bases). CDR1 and CDR2 (germline): MGHRA, YSYEKL. Trimming took off 0 bases at V and 1 base at J, with 10 bases between the two ends. The CDR3 loop spans 15 amino acids. The CDR3 nucleotides read TGCGCCAGCAGCCAAGAAGGGCAGGGTTCCTACGAGCAGTACTTC. It encodes CASSQEGQGSYEQYF.

This clone was observed a single time. The chain recombines TRBV7-9 with TRBJ2-4; no reliable D call. V lost 5 bases to trimming and J lost 1 base, with 15 bases between them. CDR3 length equals 16 residues. Germline lookup yields CDR1 SEHNR and CDR2 FQNEAQ (reference sequence). In DNA form, the CDR3 reads TGTGCCAGCAGCCCCCAAAGGAGTTGGGCCAAAAACATTCAGTACTTC. Amino acids: CASSPQRSWAKNIQYF.

This chain links TRBV9 with TRBJ1-2; D remains ambiguous. In germline, CDR1 is SGDLS, CDR2 YYNGEE. CDR3 length: 13 amino acids. Trimming left V 4 bases short and J 1 base short, with 8 bases between. CDR3 bases: TGTGCCAGCAGCCCAGATGTTAACTATGGCTACACCTTC. Translation gives CASSPDVNYGYTF. The variable domain in full, with the rest retrieved from reference TRBV9 and TRBJ1-2, is DSGVTQTPKHLITATGQRVTLRCSPRSGDLSVYWYQQSLDQGLQFLIQYYNGEERAKGNILERFSAQQFPDLHSELNLSSLELGDSALYFCASSPDVNYGYTFGSGTRLTVV.

The rearrangement links TRBV2 to TRBJ1-6, with D tentatively TRBD1 (5 bases). CDR3 length equals 14 residues. With 8 bases removed from V and 6 bases from J, the gap between germline ends came to 14 bases. CDR1 and CDR2 from the germline V gene are SNHLY and FYNNEI. CDR3 sequence reads: CASGGGDGNSPLHF. The CDR3 DNA follows: TGTGCCAGCGGCGGAGGGGACGGTAATTCACCCCTCCACTTT.

The chain joins TRBV18 to TRBJ2-7; 7 nucleotides match TRBD1. The germline CDR1 and CDR2 sequences are KGHSH and LQKENI. CDR3 size: 13 residues. The V segment lost 2 bases and the J segment 7 bases; nucleotides outside the gene matches: 5. The CDR3 region has the DNA TGTGCCAGCTCACCATCAGGGGGAAATGAGCAGTACTTC. This sequence encodes CASSPSGGNEQYF. Variable domain in full (rest from reference TRBV18 and TRBJ2-7): NAGVMQNPRHLVRRRGQEARLRCSPMKGHSHVYWYRQLPEEGLKFMVYLQKENIIDESGMPKERFSAEFPKEGPSILRIQQVVRGDSAAYFCASSPSGGNEQYFGPGTRLTVT.

The CDR3: CASKKGVSGDVYEQYF. In nucleotides, the CDR3 is TGCGCCAGCAAAAAGGGGGTTAGCGGGGACGTCTACGAGCAGTACTTC. This chain uses TRBV5-1 with TRBJ2-7; 8 positions agree with TRBD2. This CDR3 has 16 amino acids. V trimming: 6 bases; J trimming: 3 bases; junction bases outside the gene matches: 14. Germline CDR1 and CDR2: SGHRS and YFSETQ. Complete variable domain (other parts from reference TRBV5-1 and TRBJ2-7): KAGVTQTPRYLIKTRGQQVTLSCSPISGHRSVSWYQQTPGQGLQFLFEYFSETQRNKGNFPGRFSGRQFSNSRSEMNVSTLELGDSALYLCASKKGVSGDVYEQYFGPGTRLTVT.

The chain recombines TRBV10-2 with TRBJ1-2; 8 bases line up with TRBD1. Per germline, CDR1 WSHSY and CDR2 SAAADI. The V gene end was trimmed by 3 bases and the J gene end by 7 bases; junction bases not matched to a gene: 7. This CDR3 is built from 14 residues. The CDR3 loop is CASSDRQGKGGYTF. The CDR3 nucleotides read TGCGCCAGCAGTGACCGACAGGGGAAGGGTGGCTACACCTTC.

This clone has just one count. The rearrangement links TRBV28 to TRBJ2-4; 12 nucleotides agree with TRBD1. The CDR3 sequence is 15 residues long. Per the germline V gene, CDR1 is MDHEN and CDR2 is SYDVKM. V was pared by 2 bases and J by 7 bases, with 3 bases of the junction left unmatched. The CDR3 spells CASSLGTGGGNIQYF. The CDR3 bases are TGTGCCAGCAGTTTAGGGACAGGGGGCGGGAACATTCAGTACTTC.

The chain employs TRBV4-2 and TRBJ2-3; tentative D call: TRBD2 (5 bases). Trimming took off 0 bases at V and 1 base at J, with 11 bases between the two ends. CDR3 length: 16 residues. Germline assignment: CDR1 LGHNA and CDR2 YNFKEQ. The CDR3 spells CASSQDRGSGTDTQYF. The DNA for the CDR3 is TGTGCCAGCAGCCAAGATCGTGGTAGCGGCACAGATACGCAGTATTTT.

V gene TRBV25-1 combines with J gene TRBJ1-1; D not certain. With 6 bases removed from V and 3 bases from J, the gap between germline ends came to 11 bases. The germline V gene encodes CDR1 MGHDK and CDR2 SYGVNS. The CDR3 spans 13 residues. CDR3 residues: CASRRTADTEAFF. The CDR3 DNA is TGTGCCAGCAGGCGCACGGCGGACACTGAAGCTTTCTTT.

The rearrangement uses TRBV5-1 and TRBJ1-4; 7 bases agree with TRBD1. The junction had 13 bases not matched to a gene; V was cut back by 6 bases and J by 8 bases. The CDR3 is 15 residues long. Germline-derived CDR1 and CDR2 are SGHRS and YFSETQ. The CDR3 loop reads CASNNPETGNEKLFF. CDR3 nucleotide sequence: TGCGCCAGCAACAACCCCGAGACAGGGAACGAAAAACTGTTTTTT.

The CDR3 DNA reads as TGTGCCAGCAGCTGGCCGTCTAGCGGGGGGCGCTACGAGCAGTACTTC. It specifies CASSWPSSGGRYEQYF. This rearrangement joins TRBV5-5 to TRBJ2-7; TRBD2 matches 11 bases. CDR1 is SGHKS, CDR2 YYEKEE, per germline (reference sequence). CDR3 size: 16 residues. J was trimmed by 3 bases and V by 3 bases; bases with no gene match: 8.

The chain couples TRBV4-3 to TRBJ1-2, with D unclear. This CDR3 contains 15 residues. Trimming removed 1 base at V and 0 bases at J, with 9 bases between. CDR1 LGHNA and CDR2 YSLEER come from the germline V gene. The CDR3 bases are TGCGCCAGCAGCCAAGTACGGGAAGCTAACTATGGCTACACCTTC. Its protein product is CASSQVREANYGYTF.

V usage is TRBV6-4 and J usage is TRBJ2-3; 8 bases align to TRBD2. Germline V lookup: CDR1 MRHNA, CDR2 SNTAGT. After removal of 2 bases from V and 6 bases from J, the junction contained 10 bases not matched to a gene. The CDR3 runs 16 residues. DNA for the CDR3: TGTGCCAGCAGTGACGACGGGGGGGCTCCCACTGATACGCAGTATTTT. Its protein product is CASSDDGGAPTDTQYF.

The count of this clone is one. The rearrangement links TRBV5-6 to TRBJ2-1; 13 bases agree with TRBD2. The V gene's germline CDR1 is SGHDT and CDR2 YYEEEE. J was trimmed by 7 bases and V by 1 base; bases with no gene match: 2. CDR3 size: 15 residues. This CDR3 reads CASSLTSGGANEQFF. The DNA for the CDR3 is TGTGCCAGCAGCTTGACTAGCGGGGGGGCGAATGAGCAGTTCTTC.

This chain joins TRBV11-3 and TRBJ1-1; 8 nucleotides agree with TRBD1. This CDR3 region has 13 residues. The V segment lost 3 bases and the J segment 8 bases; nucleotides outside the gene matches: 5. Per the germline V gene, CDR1 is SGHNT and CDR2 is YENEEA. CDR3 sequence: CASSFQGATEAFF. The CDR3 bases are TGTGCCAGCAGCTTCCAGGGGGCGACCGAAGCTTTCTTT.

This chain links TRBV7-9 with TRBJ1-1, with TRBD1 matching 8 bases. This CDR3 spans 16 amino acids. With 4 bases clipped from V and 6 bases from J, the junction kept 13 bases outside the gene matches. Germline CDR1 SEHNR, CDR2 FQNEAQ (reference sequence). The CDR3 coding sequence is TGTGCCAGCAGCTCACCGGACAGGGTGTTATCTTCTGAAGCTTTCTTT. Its translation: CASSSPDRVLSSEAFF.

Comments on this clone: An end of the junction does not agree with germline; a read error may underlie this. The J gene is TRBJ2-7, the V gene TRBV7-9; 8 bases align to TRBD2. Germline-derived CDR1 and CDR2 are SEHNR and FQNEAQ (reference sequence). CDR3 length: 16 amino acids. The CDR3 protein is CSSSPVGERGFYEQYF. The CDR3, as DNA: TGTTCCAGCAGCCCCGTGGGGGAGCGGGGGTTCTACGAGCAGTACTTC.

The rearrangement uses TRBV7-9 and TRBJ2-5; D not certain. The germline gives CDR1 SEHNR, CDR2 FQNEAQ (reference sequence). The V gene lost 6 bases and the J gene lost 5 bases, with 13 bases spanning the gap. The CDR3 has 13 amino acids. This chain's CDR3 is CASSNRVGETQYF. CDR3 DNA: TGTGCCAGCAGTAATCGGGTTGGGGAGACCCAGTACTTC.

The CDR3 nucleotides read TGTGCCAGCAGCACGGAGCGGGGGGCAACTGAAGCTTTCTTT. It specifies CASSTERGATEAFF. The chain recombines TRBV5-6 with TRBJ1-1; maybe TRBD1 (6 bases). Germline V CDR1 and CDR2: SGHDT, YYEEEE. The CDR3 has 14 amino acids. V lost 4 bases and J lost 5, with 15 bases in between. Full variable domain (remainder filled in from reference TRBV5-6 and TRBJ1-1): DAGVTQSPTHLIKTRGQQVTLRCSPKSGHDTVSWYQQALGQGPQFIFQYYEEEERQRGNFPDRFSGHQFPNYSSELNVNALLLGDSALYLCASSTERGATEAFFGQGTRLTVV.

This sequence joins TRBV4-3 and TRBJ2-7, with TRBD2 matching 11 bases. Germline CDR1 is LGHNA and CDR2 is YSLEER. The ends lost 2 bases at V and 3 bases at J; junction bases unmatched: 15. This CDR3 has 19 residues. The CDR3 loop is CASSQYTSGGLPSRYEQYF. The DNA for the CDR3 is TGCGCCAGCAGCCAATATACTAGCGGGGGTCTTCCCTCCCGCTACGAGCAGTACTTC.

This clone was seen a handful of times. This chain links TRBV11-2 with TRBJ2-7; D perhaps matches TRBD2 (6 bases). In germline, CDR1 is SGHAT, CDR2 FQNNGV. V was clipped by 7 bases and J by 0 bases, with 13 bases between them. CDR3 length equals 14 residues. CDR3 sequence: CASKSSGSSYEQYF. The CDR3 DNA reads as TGTGCCAGCAAAAGTAGCGGTAGCTCCTACGAGCAGTACTTC.